This is a list of T cell receptor beta chains from one sample in a study of T cell responses to AZD1222 COVID-19 vaccine. The method was immunoSEQ multiplex PCR; TCRdb's version includes in-frame clones alone and lacks a portion of them. The sample comprises some 80,000 clones, about 87% of which are singletons, and less than 12% rests with the top ten. The specimen comprised peripheral blood, sampled 28 days after the second dose of the MenACWY control vaccine. These receptors were collected from an adult who received the MenACWY meningococcal vaccine as a control. Both conserved end residues are part of each CDR3.

J,V,CDR3
TRBJ2-2,TRBV5-6,CASSLPPGGELFF
TRBJ1-1,TRBV28,CASSLNMGQGEAFF
TRBJ2-7,TRBV18,CASAQGKGYEQYF
TRBJ2-7,TRBV21-1,CASSKGLPEQYF
TRBJ1-6,TRBV12-3/TRBV12-4,CASSLGGNSPLHF
TRBJ1-5,TRBV5-6,CASSNEGEGQPQHF
TRBJ1-3,TRBV10-2,CASSEAQLSGNTIYF
TRBJ1-1,TRBV21-1,CASSNCSTRFDTEAFF
TRBJ2-7,TRBV5-6,CASSFDSYEQYF
TRBJ2-1,TRBV9,CASSVGLAGAPPYNEQFF
TRBJ2-5,TRBV2,CASKTTSGAKTQYF
TRBJ2-3,TRBV18,CASSPDQGAQYF
TRBJ1-2,TRBV30,CAWSLWDNYGYTF
TRBJ1-1,TRBV15,CATSRDRRQEAFF
TRBJ2-3,TRBV10-1,CASSEKTGGRGTDTQYF
TRBJ1-5,TRBV28,CASSPVTRDQPQHF
TRBJ2-7,TRBV7-8,CASSPKNGLAGNDEQYF
TRBJ2-3,TRBV18,CASSLEDTQYF
TRBJ1-4,TRBV4-2,CASSQVLRQNYFATNEKLFF
TRBJ1-1,TRBV7-9,CASSLGFRRDGNTEAFF
TRBJ1-1,TRBV7-2,CASSPGTAHLNTEAFF
TRBJ1-3,TRBV6-1,CASSERTPGNTIYF
TRBJ1-2,TRBV5-1,CASSLAGAGSAGYTF
TRBJ2-1,TRBV5-6,CASSLGSRIYNEQFF
TRBJ1-2,TRBV6-5,CASYKWSVANYGYTF
TRBJ1-2,TRBV5-6,CASSLQQSHGYTF
TRBJ1-4,TRBV3-1/TRBV3-2,CASSQAAGGGPLFF
TRBJ1-1,TRBV7-9,CASSWSANTEAFF
TRBJ2-1,TRBV28,CASSLRGGEQFF
TRBJ2-1,TRBV2,CASRLTSGVDEQFF
TRBJ1-6,TRBV27,CASSTLDRNSPLHF
TRBJ2-7,TRBV20-1,CSVGGNEQYF
TRBJ1-1,TRBV2,CASSEPDRGESEAFF
TRBJ2-1,TRBV19,CASSTDQNIHYNEQFF
TRBJ2-1,TRBV28,CASGYRQEQFF
TRBJ1-2,TRBV7-9,CASSLTENNYGYTF
TRBJ1-5,TRBV6-5,CASSTSRQNQPQHF